Described below is a single T cell receptor (beta chain) sequence and its context. Its target is unknown. The data stem from a study of cytomegalovirus exposure and HLA in healthy donors. Study background: An earlier analysis identified 117 million unique TCR beta sequences in about 170 million T cells. Ancestry clustering placed roughly 86% of roughly 400 genotyped donors in the Caucasian-associated cluster.

Findings and limits, study-wide: Through in vitro validation, three CMV-associated chains were shown to be specific for CMV antigens.

The PCR made use of 60 Vbeta and 13 Jbeta primers. Assay used: immunoSEQ multiplex PCR; TCRdb lists only in-frame clones, some missing. The sample has approximately 180,000 clones, around 80% seen once. The CDR3 loop spans 17 amino acids. The V gene's germline CDR1 is MNHEY and CDR2 SMNVEV (reference sequence). V shed 4 bases, J shed 9 bases, and the junction held 16 bases outside the gene matches. The TCR comes from a woman aged 30 to 39 in good health and CMV-seropositive. Sequenced material: PBMCs. The chain links TRBV27 to TRBJ2-2, with 8 bases aligning to TRBD2. The CDR3 DNA reads TGTGCCAGCAGTTCTCGGGGACTAGATCAATCTAGACGGGAGCTGTTTTTT. Translation: CASSSRGLDQSRRELFF.